The 11 T cell receptor beta chains below were found in one sample sequenced in a study of blood T cells in healthy people across ages. The second PCR ran 7 to 11 cycles with a sample-barcoded 5' primer and J-beta primers. One entry per CDR3 protein results from TCRdb running MiXCR on the 5' RACE reads. The table includes about 970,000 distinct CDR3 sequences, about 51% detected once. Sequencing was performed on blood. Every receptor here comes from a woman aged 55-70 years in good health.

The rearrangement uses TRBV4-2 and TRBJ2-1, with TRBD1 as a possible D gene (5 bases). The CDR3 loop spans 16 amino acids. CDR1 is LGHNA and CDR2 is YNFKEQ in the germline V gene. The V end lost 5 bases, the J end lost 2 bases, and 16 bases lay between the germline ends. The CDR3 coding sequence is TGTGCCAGCAGCTTAAGGGCAGGGTCGCCCTACAATGAGCAGTTCTTC. It is translated as CASSLRAGSPYNEQFF.

In this sample, this clonotype turned up a few times. This rearrangement joins TRBV6-5 to TRBJ1-2; TRBD1 aligns across 8 bases. Germline-derived CDR1 and CDR2 are MNHEY and SVGAGI. V dropped 5 bases and J dropped 6; count of bases not matched to a gene: 8. The CDR3 contains 14 residues. Written as DNA, the CDR3 is TGTGCCAGCAGTAAACCAGGGACAGGCCATGGCTACACCTTC. Translated: CASSKPGTGHGYTF.

The V gene is TRBV12-3 or TRBV12-4, the J gene TRBJ2-7; D is uncertain. This CDR3 region has 11 residues. V was trimmed by 6 bases and J by 9 bases, leaving 12 bases between them. Here the CDR3 DNA reads TGTGCCAGCAGGGGAATGTATGGGCAGTACTTC. Translated: CASRGMYGQYF.

Only a few counts were recorded for this clonotype. V is TRBV12-3 or TRBV12-4 and J is TRBJ1-4; D ambiguous. The CDR3 is 14 amino acids. V was pared by 8 bases and J by 0 bases, with 10 bases between. The CDR3 nucleotides read TGTGCCAGCGGCGAACTTGCAACTAATGAAAAACTGTTTTTT. Translation: CASGELATNEKLFF.

The genes are TRBV16 and TRBJ2-1; possibly TRBD1 or TRBD2 for D (6 bases each). CDR3 length: 14 residues. CDR1 is KGHSY and CDR2 is FQNENV in the germline V gene. V was pared by 4 bases and J by 6 bases, with 13 bases between. CDR3 nucleotide sequence: TGTGCCAGCAGCCGAGGGGGAGGACTCAATGAGCAGTTCTTC. Amino acids: CASSRGGGLNEQFF.

This clonotype was seen a few times. The J gene is TRBJ2-1, the V gene TRBV29-1; D is possibly TRBD1 or TRBD2 (5 bases each). The CDR3 extends over 15 amino acids. V was shortened by 4 bases and J by 8 bases, with 21 bases between the two germline ends. Germline CDR1 is SQVTM and CDR2 is ANQGSEA. The CDR3: CSVARNIGGVDEQFF. The CDR3, as DNA: TGCAGCGTTGCCAGAAATATTGGGGGAGTTGATGAGCAGTTCTTC.

This clonotype was counted between two and nine times. The genes are TRBV6-6 and TRBJ2-7; tentative D call: TRBD2 (6 bases). The germline CDR1 and CDR2 sequences are MNHNY and SVGAGI (reference sequence). The CDR3 is made up of 15 amino acids. V dropped 0 bases and J dropped 1 base, with 10 bases sitting between them. CDR3 sequence: CASSYSLAQSYEQYF. The CDR3 coding sequence is TGTGCCAGCAGTTACTCTCTAGCGCAGTCCTACGAGCAGTACTTC.

The chain uses TRBV20-1 and TRBJ1-4; TRBD1 is a possible D gene (5 bases). The germline V gene encodes CDR1 DFQATT and CDR2 SNEGSKA (reference sequence). This CDR3 comprises 13 residues. V lost 6 bases to trimming and J lost 7 bases, with 15 bases between them. The CDR3 nucleotides are TGCAGTGCCACCAGGGCAGCCGGTGAAAAACTGTTTTTT. Translation gives CSATRAAGEKLFF.

This clonotype has a handful of counts. This chain connects TRBV27 to TRBJ2-7; weak D call: TRBD1 (6 bases). V was clipped by 6 bases and J by 3 bases, with 15 bases between them. The CDR3 covers 14 residues. Germline V gives CDR1 MNHEY, CDR2 SMNVEV (reference sequence). CDR3 in DNA: TGTGCCAGCAGAGCCGGACAGTCTATCTACGAGCAGTACTTC. Protein sequence: CASRAGQSIYEQYF.

The gene calls are TRBV4-1 and TRBJ2-1, with D perhaps matching TRBD2 (5 bases). CDR1 and CDR2 from the germline V gene are MGHRA and YSYEKL. The CDR3 is 16 residues long. V lost 3 bases and J lost 5, with 17 bases in between. CDR3: CASSHPLGRGNNEQFF. The CDR3 nucleotides read TGCGCCAGCAGCCATCCTTTGGGCCGGGGTAACAATGAGCAGTTCTTC.

This clonotype was seen more than once but under ten times. J is TRBJ2-5 and V is TRBV28; weak D call: TRBD2 (5 bases). Trimming removed 2 bases at V and 5 bases at J, with 15 bases between. In germline, CDR1 is MDHEN, CDR2 SYDVKM. CDR3 length equals 15 residues. The CDR3 reads CASSLVLRRLETQYF. CDR3 DNA: TGTGCCAGCAGTTTAGTTCTCCGGAGGTTGGAGACCCAGTACTTC.